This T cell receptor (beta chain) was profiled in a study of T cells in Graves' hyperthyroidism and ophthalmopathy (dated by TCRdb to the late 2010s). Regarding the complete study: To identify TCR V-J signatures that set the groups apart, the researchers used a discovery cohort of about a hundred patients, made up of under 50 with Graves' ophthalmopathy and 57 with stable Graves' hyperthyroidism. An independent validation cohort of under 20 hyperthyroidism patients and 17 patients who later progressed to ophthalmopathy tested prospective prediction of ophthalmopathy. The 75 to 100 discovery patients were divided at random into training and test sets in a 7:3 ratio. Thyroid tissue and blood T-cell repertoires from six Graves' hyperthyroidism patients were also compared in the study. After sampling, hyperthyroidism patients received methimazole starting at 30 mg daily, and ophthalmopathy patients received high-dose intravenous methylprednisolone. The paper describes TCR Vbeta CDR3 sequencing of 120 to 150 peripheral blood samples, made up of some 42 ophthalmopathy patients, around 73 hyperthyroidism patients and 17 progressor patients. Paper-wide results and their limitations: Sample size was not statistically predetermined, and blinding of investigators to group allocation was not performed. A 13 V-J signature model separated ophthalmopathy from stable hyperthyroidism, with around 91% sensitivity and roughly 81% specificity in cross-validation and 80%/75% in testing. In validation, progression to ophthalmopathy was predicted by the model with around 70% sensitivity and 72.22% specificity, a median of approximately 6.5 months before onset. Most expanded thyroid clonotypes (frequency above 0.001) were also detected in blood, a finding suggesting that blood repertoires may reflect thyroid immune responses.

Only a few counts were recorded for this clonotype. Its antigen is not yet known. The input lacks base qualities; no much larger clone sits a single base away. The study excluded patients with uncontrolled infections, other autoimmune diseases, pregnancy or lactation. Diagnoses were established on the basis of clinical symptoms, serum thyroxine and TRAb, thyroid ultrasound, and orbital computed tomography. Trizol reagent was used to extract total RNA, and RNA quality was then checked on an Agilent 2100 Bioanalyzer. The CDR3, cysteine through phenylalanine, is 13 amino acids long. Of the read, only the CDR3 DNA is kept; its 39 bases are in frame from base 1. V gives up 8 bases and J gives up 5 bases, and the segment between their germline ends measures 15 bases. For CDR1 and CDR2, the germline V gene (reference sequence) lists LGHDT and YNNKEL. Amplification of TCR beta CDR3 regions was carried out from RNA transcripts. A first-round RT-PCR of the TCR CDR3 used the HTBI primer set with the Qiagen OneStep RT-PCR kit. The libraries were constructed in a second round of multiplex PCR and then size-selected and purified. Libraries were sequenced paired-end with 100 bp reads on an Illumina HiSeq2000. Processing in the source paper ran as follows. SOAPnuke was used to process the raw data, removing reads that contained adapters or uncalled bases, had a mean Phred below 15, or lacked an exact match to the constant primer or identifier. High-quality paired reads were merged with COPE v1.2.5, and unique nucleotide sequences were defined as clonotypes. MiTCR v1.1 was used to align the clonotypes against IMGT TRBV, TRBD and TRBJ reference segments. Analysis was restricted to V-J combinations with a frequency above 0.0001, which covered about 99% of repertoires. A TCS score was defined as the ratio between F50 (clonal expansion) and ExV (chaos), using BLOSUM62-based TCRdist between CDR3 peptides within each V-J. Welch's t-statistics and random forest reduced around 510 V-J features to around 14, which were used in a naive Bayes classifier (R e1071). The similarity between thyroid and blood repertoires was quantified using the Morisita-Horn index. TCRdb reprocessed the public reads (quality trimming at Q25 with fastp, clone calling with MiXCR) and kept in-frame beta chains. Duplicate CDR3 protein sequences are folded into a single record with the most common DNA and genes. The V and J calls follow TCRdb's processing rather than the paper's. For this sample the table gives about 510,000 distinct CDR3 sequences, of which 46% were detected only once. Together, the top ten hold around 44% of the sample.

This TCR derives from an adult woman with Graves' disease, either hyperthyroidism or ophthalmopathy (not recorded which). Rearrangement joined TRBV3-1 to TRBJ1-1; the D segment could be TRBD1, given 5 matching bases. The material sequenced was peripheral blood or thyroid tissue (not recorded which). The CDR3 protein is CASAKGEGTEAFF. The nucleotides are TGTGCCAGCGCAAAGGGAGAGGGGACTGAAGCTTTCTTT. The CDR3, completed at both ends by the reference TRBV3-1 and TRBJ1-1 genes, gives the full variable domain DTAVSQTPKYLVTQMGNDKSIKCEQNLGHDTMYWYKQDSKKFLKIMFSYNNKELIINETVPNRFSPKSPDKAHLNLHINSLELGDSAVYFCASAKGEGTEAFFGQGTRLTVV.